This TCR beta chain derives from a study of T cell responses to AZD1222 COVID-19 vaccine. Whole-study results and caveats: CD4 TCRs covered the whole spike, strongest at regions 160-218 and 743-854. Repertoire samples came only from after the peak T cell response.

The method was immunoSEQ multiplex PCR; TCRdb's version includes in-frame clones alone and lacks a portion of them. The sample lists about 210,000 clones, roughly 94% occurring once. In regard to this clone: Antigen: not known.

Germline assignment: CDR1 LGHNA and CDR2 YNFKEQ. V was clipped by 3 bases and J by 7 bases; unmatched bases: 6. This CDR3 is 14 amino acids long. The chain has TRBV4-2 and TRBJ1-1; 9 bases align to TRBD1. The sequenced sample was peripheral blood, obtained 28 days after the second dose of the MenACWY control vaccine. The receptor's source is an adult who received the MenACWY meningococcal vaccine as a control. The CDR3 DNA is TGTGCCAGCAGCCACACAGGGGGCGCCGGTGAAGCTTTCTTT. Amino acids: CASSHTGGAGEAFF.